Sequencing of this TCR beta chain was carried out in a study of T cell clones after liver transplantation (dated by TCRdb to the late 2010s). Context from the whole study: Samples were obtained from ITN030ST, a randomized trial in which withdrawal of immunosuppression was attempted within 2 years of liver transplantation. Tolerance was defined as complete withdrawal of immunosuppression for at least one year without a rise in liver enzymes beyond twice the upper limit of normal. The studied cohort comprised 8 liver transplant recipients, 3 classified as tolerant and 5 as non-tolerant. Three of the eight recipients were HCV-positive; the others were transplanted for non-autoimmune, non-viral indications. Blood samples were taken pre-transplant, pre-randomization before withdrawal, and post-randomization after full withdrawal or failed withdrawal. As an antigen-independent comparator for donor-reactive sequences, third party-reactive TCRbeta sequences were also identified from pre-transplant MLRs. After a pre-transplant mixed lymphocyte reaction, TCRbeta sequencing was used to pinpoint donor-reactive T cell clones, which were subsequently tracked in post-transplant blood. The subjects received no induction therapy and were kept on standard immunosuppression until randomization at 12-24 months post-transplant.

V lost 5 bases and J lost 7 bases, and the count of bases not matched to a germline gene is 8. Including cysteine and phenylalanine, the CDR3 has 13 amino acids. The retained sequence is limited to the CDR3, 39 bases, with the frame set at the first base. CDR1 is given as GTSNPN and CDR2 as SVGIG, both from the germline V gene (reference sequence). Interpreted using the paper, the time point label stands for: pre-transplant. Thawed unstimulated PBMCs were stained for CD3, CD4 and CD8 and FACS-sorted into CD3+CD4+ and CD3+CD8+ populations. Randomization to immunosuppression withdrawal applied to every one of the 8 studied subjects. The Qiagen DNeasy Blood and Tissue Kit was used to isolate genomic DNA. Of note for this clone: Its binding antigen is unknown. No much larger clone exists at a distance of one base, and base qualities are not known.

Using immunoSEQ, frozen genomic DNA was subjected to high-throughput TCRbeta CDR3 sequencing, a process that included PCR amplification, mapping, bias correction and internal controls. In the authors' own workflow: Productive rearrangements were kept, and unique TCRbeta sequences were defined by CDR3 nucleotide sequence plus V and J gene. Donor-reactive sequences required at least 5-fold expansion in CFSE-low cells versus unstimulated pre-transplant cells and at least 0.01% frequency. Per-subject minimum frequency thresholds, based on the lowest-template unstimulated sample, ensured at least 90% detection power. Jensen-Shannon divergence between the top 1000 TCRbeta sequences post- versus pre-transplant served as the measure of repertoire turnover. Two-sided Fisher's exact tests were used to test for changes in the detection of donor-reactive sequences. TCRdb mirrors the immuneACCESS table, restricted to in-frame sequences. Some clones are absent from its copies; in checked studies, under half trace to an unresolved V gene, and the reason for the others is unknown. V, J and clone size are those of that table, while D and trimming were read from the DNA. This sample lists roughly 73,000 clones; about 80% were detected once. The top ten hold approximately 0.6% of the sample.

Findings and caveats that apply to the study as a whole: Donor-reactive sequences declined more than third party-reactive ones, suggesting partial antigen-specific deletion unrelated to withdrawal success. In a couple of subjects, low numbers of available donor cells limited the measurable donor-reactive repertoire. Because of small, heterogeneous patient numbers and non-standardized post-transplant time points, the conclusions were only preliminary. In most of the 8 subjects, regardless of tolerance or HCV status, circulating donor-reactive CD4 TCRbeta sequences dropped significantly post-transplant. Once repertoire turnover was taken into account, donor-reactive detection showed a significant reduction for CD4 in 7 of 8 subjects and for CD8 in 8 of 8. Since no allograft tissue specimens were available, donor-reactive T cells may have migrated into the graft instead of being deleted.

The receptor was derived from a human donor who received a liver transplant. Recombination linked TRBV30 to TRBJ1-5, and 7 junctional nucleotides match TRBD1. The sample here was CD4+ T cells from blood, taken before liver transplant. The CDR3 here reads CAWATGRSQPQHF. The DNA reads as follows: TGTGCCTGGGCGACAGGGCGAAGCCAGCCCCAGCATTTT.